This T cell receptor (beta chain) comes out of a study of T cells in Graves' hyperthyroidism and ophthalmopathy (dated by TCRdb to about 2019). About the investigation overall: Peripheral blood samples were taken at initial diagnosis, before any treatment was given. In addition, the study compared T-cell repertoires in thyroid tissue and in blood from six Graves' hyperthyroidism patients. After sampling, hyperthyroidism patients received methimazole starting at 30 mg daily, and ophthalmopathy patients received high-dose intravenous methylprednisolone. TCR Vbeta CDR3 sequencing of roughly 140 peripheral blood samples (over 40 ophthalmopathy, about 80 hyperthyroidism and approximately 17 progressor patients) is reported in the paper. An independent validation cohort of around 20 hyperthyroidism patients and about 16 patients who later progressed to ophthalmopathy tested prospective prediction of ophthalmopathy. To identify distinguishing TCR V-J signatures, a discovery cohort of about 100 patients was used, comprising roughly 45 with Graves' ophthalmopathy and around 57 with stable Graves' hyperthyroidism. The 75 to 100 discovery patients were randomly split 7:3 into training and test sets. What the study reported, not specific to this receptor: During validation, the model predicted progression to ophthalmopathy a median of approximately 7 months ahead of onset, with more than 55% sensitivity and around 73% specificity. Ophthalmopathy was separated from stable hyperthyroidism by a 13 V-J signature model, with about 86% sensitivity and approximately 84% specificity obtained in cross-validation and 80%/75% obtained in testing. No statistical method was used to set the sample size in advance, and investigators knew the group allocation. Most expanded thyroid clonotypes (frequency above 0.001) were also found in blood, which suggests that blood repertoires may mirror thyroid immune responses.

The germline V gene encodes CDR1 LNHDA and CDR2 SQIVND (reference sequence). Germline trimming: 7 bases from V, 3 bases from J; junction bases outside gene matches: 6. From cysteine to phenylalanine, the CDR3 is 14 amino acids long. Left in the record is the CDR3 DNA by itself, 42 bases read in frame from the first base. Graves' hyperthyroidism was defined as stable when no progression to ophthalmopathy occurred over 18 months of follow-up. Hyperthyroidism patients were newly diagnosed, with disease duration under 2 months, and aged 18 to 65 years. Patients with uncontrolled infections, other autoimmune diseases, pregnancy or lactation were excluded. Diagnoses relied on clinical symptoms, serum thyroxine and TRAb, thyroid ultrasound and orbital computed tomography. Ficoll-Paque density gradient centrifugation was used to isolate PBMCs from around 10 ml of fresh peripheral blood. Total RNA was extracted using Trizol reagent, and RNA quality was assessed on an Agilent 2100 Bioanalyzer.

Remarks on this clonotype: It lacks a known antigen. Base qualities are not provided; no much larger clone lies one nucleotide away.

Amplification of TCR beta CDR3 regions was carried out from RNA transcripts. For the first round of RT-PCR on the TCR CDR3, the HTBI primer set was used together with the Qiagen OneStep RT-PCR kit. A second multiplex PCR round built the libraries, followed by size selection and purification. Paired-end sequencing of the libraries was performed with 100 bp reads on an Illumina HiSeq2000. Per the original workflow: SOAPnuke was used to process the raw data, throwing out any read that contained adapters or uncalled bases, had a mean Phred below 15, or lacked an exact constant-primer or identifier match. High-quality paired reads were merged using COPE v1.2.5, and each unique nucleotide sequence was defined as a clonotype. MiTCR v1.1 was used to align the clonotypes against IMGT TRBV, TRBD and TRBJ reference segments. Only V-J combinations with frequency above 0.0001, covering about 99% of repertoires, were analysed. A TCS score was defined as the ratio of F50 (clonal expansion) to E x V (chaos), with BLOSUM62-based TCRdist applied between CDR3 peptides within each V-J. Welch's t-statistics and random forest reduced roughly 540 V-J features to 13, which were used in a naive Bayes classifier (R e1071). Thyroid-blood repertoire similarity was quantified with the Morisita-Horn index. The raw public reads went through TCRdb reprocessing: fastp at Q25, MiXCR clone calling, in-frame beta chains kept. All rows with the same CDR3 protein become a single entry with the most common DNA and genes. The V and J calls and clone size come from TCRdb's table, not from the authors' own analysis. The sample table contains hundreds of thousands of distinct CDR3 sequences; only one count was recorded for around 39% of them. The top ten clones comprise 8% to 9% of the sample.

The rearranged segments are TRBV19 and TRBJ1-5; 7 middle bases align to TRBD1. Sample: blood. This receptor was obtained from a young man with Graves' hyperthyroidism. The CDR3 corresponds to CASMTGQNNQPQHF. The DNA sequence reads TGTGCCAGTATGACGGGACAGAACAATCAGCCCCAGCATTTT.